Here is one TCR beta chain with its context. The specificity of this receptor is unknown. No much larger clone is present one base from it, and per-base qualities are unavailable. These data belong to a study of identifying expanded T cells in peripheral blood (dated by TCRdb to 2018 to 2020). General notes on the study: Four technical replicates, made by sequencing separate aliquots from the same pool of genomic DNA, were compared pairwise. What the work shows at the level of the full study, not this receptor alone: The authors expected biological variance in healthy repertoires might increase further over much longer intervals such as months to years. Between technical replicates the binomial model flagged about 1.1 differentially abundant clones, whereas over around two weeks the binomial model flagged about 16.4 and over approximately four weeks approximately 20. Variance in clone template counts between approximately 2-week samples significantly increased with total template count across all healthy donors. Across all healthy-donor time intervals, the beta-binomial model significantly cut both the number of clones called differentially abundant and the false-positive rate.

TCRbeta CDR3 regions were profiled by bias-controlled multiplex PCR amplification of genomic DNA with the immunoSEQ Assay. The paper's data handling went like this. The absolute abundance of each unique TCRbeta CDR3 region was quantified after sequences were collapsed and filtered. Two models were used to test differential abundance: a binomial model (Fisher-equivalent) and a beta-binomial model that adds time-dependent variance fitted from healthy donors. Clones with fewer than 5 combined templates were removed, and a clone was called differentially abundant if the clone's Benjamini-Hochberg FDR was below 0.01. Beta-binomial variance was modeled as a function of total template count across the two samples using the form v = (b*log(k)+a)^2. TCRdb's version of the immuneACCESS table is confined to in-frame rearrangements and falls short of the full clone set. An unresolved V gene accounts for under half of the shortfall where checked; the remainder is of unknown origin. V and J calls and clone size follow that table, whereas D and trimming were derived from the DNA. The sample profile shows about 110,000 clones; roughly 90% of them were found once. The ten largest clones add up to more than 6.5% of the sample.

During the collection period, no immune events, such as infections, were documented for the healthy donors. Healthy-donor blood repertoires served as a training cohort to calibrate time-dependent variance in a beta-binomial model of T-cell clone differential abundance. The training cohort was composed of around ten healthy donors, 3 female and 7 male. On average the donors were 43 years old, and their ages spanned roughly 25 to 70 years. Whole blood was collected from each healthy donor at three time points spaced about two weeks apart and obtained from a commercial supplier. For immunosequencing, genomic DNA was extracted from whole blood that had not been sorted. The specimen was blood. The clonotype comes from a person between 18 and 75 years old in good health.

The bases are TGTGCCAGCAGTTACTCGAAGGGTTACGAGCAGTACTTC. Translated, it reads CASSYSKGYEQYF. This sequence uses TRBV6-5 and TRBJ2-7, with no confident D gene call. V lost 0 bases and J lost 4 bases; the stretch between them is 7 bases long. Based on the germline V gene, the CDR1 and CDR2 sequences are MNHEY and SVGAGI. Including cysteine and phenylalanine, the CDR3 has 13 amino acids. Of the read, only the CDR3 DNA is kept; its 39 bases are in frame from base 1.